This T cell receptor (beta chain) was sequenced for a study of blood T cell repertoires in COVID-19. Looking at the study overall: Acute-phase and convalescent COVID-19 samples originated in the United States, Italy and Spain. T cells, B-cell-depleted T cells, or PBMCs supplied cDNA or gDNA.

Study processing details: Estimated nucleated cell counts came from reference gene primer amplification. Libraries were prepared by immunoSEQ multiplex PCR; TCRdb keeps only in-frame clonotypes and omits some of them. V and J calls and clone size come straight from that table; D and trimming were deduced from the DNA. The data contain about 200,000 clones, 80% to 90% of them seen just once; the ten biggest clones take up around 4.9%. After removal of 6 bases from V and 0 bases from J, the junction contained 6 bases not matched to a gene. Germline lookup yields CDR1 GTSNPN and CDR2 SVGIG (reference sequence). The CDR3 loop spans 16 amino acids.

The chain employs TRBV30 and TRBJ2-7; TRBD2 agrees at 15 bases. The sequencing input was peripheral blood. The receptor was isolated from an elderly woman with acute or convalescent COVID-19. This CDR3 reads CACGGLAGGYSYEQYF. CDR3 nucleotides: TGTGCCTGTGGGGGACTAGCGGGAGGTTACTCCTACGAGCAGTACTTC.